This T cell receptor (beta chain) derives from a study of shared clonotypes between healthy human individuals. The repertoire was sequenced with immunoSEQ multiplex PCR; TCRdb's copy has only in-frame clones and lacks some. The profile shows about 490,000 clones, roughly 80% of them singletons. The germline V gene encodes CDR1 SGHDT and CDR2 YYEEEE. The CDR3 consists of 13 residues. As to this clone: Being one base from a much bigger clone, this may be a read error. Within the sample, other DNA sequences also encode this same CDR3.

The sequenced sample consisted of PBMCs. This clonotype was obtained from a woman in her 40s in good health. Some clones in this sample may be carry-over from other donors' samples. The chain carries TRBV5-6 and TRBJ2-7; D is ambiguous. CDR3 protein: CASSSQGIYEQYF. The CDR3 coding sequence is TGCGCCAGCAGCTCTCAAGGGATCTACGAGCAGTACTTC.